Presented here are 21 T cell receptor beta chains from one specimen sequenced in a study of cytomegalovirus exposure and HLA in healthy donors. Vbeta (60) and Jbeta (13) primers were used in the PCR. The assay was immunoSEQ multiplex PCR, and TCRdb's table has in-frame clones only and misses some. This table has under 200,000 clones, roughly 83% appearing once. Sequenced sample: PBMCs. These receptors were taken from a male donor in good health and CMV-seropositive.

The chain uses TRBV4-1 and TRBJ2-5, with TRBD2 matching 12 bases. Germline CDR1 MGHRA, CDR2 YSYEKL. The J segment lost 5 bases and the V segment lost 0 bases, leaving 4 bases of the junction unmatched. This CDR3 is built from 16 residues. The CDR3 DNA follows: TGCGCCAGCAGCCAAGATAGACTAGCGGGGGTTGAGACCCAGTACTTC. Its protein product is CASSQDRLAGVETQYF.

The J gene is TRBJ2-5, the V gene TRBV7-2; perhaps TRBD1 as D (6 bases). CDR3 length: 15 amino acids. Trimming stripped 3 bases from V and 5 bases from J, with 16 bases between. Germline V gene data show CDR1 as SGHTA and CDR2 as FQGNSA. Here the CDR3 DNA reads TGTGCCAGCAGCTTGTCCGGGCCCAGGGGTGAGACCCAGTACTTC. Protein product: CASSLSGPRGETQYF. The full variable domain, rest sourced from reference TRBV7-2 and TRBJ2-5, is GAGVSQSPSNKVTEKGKDVELRCDPISGHTALYWYRQSLGQGLEFLIYFQGNSAPDKSGLPSDRFSAERTGGSVSTLTIQRTQQEDSAVYLCASSLSGPRGETQYFGPGTRLLVL.

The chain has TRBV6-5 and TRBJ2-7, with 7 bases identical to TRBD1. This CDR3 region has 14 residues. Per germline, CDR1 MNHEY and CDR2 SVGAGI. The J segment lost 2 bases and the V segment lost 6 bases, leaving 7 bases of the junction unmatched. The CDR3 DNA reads TGTGCCAGCAGCAGCGAGACAGGGCCCTACGAGCAGTACTTC. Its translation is CASSSETGPYEQYF.

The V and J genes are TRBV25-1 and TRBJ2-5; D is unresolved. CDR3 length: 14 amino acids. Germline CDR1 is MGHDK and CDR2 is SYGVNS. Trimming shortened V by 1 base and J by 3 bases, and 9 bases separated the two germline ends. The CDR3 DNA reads TGTGCCAGCAGTGAATTCAATCCTAAAGAGACCCAGTACTTC. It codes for CASSEFNPKETQYF.

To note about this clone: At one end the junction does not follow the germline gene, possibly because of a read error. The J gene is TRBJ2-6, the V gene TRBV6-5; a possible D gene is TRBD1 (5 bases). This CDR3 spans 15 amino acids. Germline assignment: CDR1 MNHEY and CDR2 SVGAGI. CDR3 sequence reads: CASSFSGTGANILTF. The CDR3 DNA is TGTGCCAGCAGTTTCTCAGGAACTGGGGCCAACATCCTGACTTTC.

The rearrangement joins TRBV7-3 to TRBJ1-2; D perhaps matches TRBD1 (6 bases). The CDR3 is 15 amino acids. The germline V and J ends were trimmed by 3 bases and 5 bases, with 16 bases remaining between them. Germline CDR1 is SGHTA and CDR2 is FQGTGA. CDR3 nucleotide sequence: TGTGCCAGCAGCTTGGGTTCGGGGGGCATTTATGGCTACACCTTC. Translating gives CASSLGSGGIYGYTF.

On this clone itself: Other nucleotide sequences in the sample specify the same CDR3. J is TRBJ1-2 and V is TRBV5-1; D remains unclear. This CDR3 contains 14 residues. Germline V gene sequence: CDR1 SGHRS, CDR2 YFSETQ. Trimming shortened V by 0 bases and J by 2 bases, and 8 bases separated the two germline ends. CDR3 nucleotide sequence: TGCGCCAGCAGCTTGGACAGCCTCAACTATGGCTACACCTTC. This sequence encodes CASSLDSLNYGYTF.

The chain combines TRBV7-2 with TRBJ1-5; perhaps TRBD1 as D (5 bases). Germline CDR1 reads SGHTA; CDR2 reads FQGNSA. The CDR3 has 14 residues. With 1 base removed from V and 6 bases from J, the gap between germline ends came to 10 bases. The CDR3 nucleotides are TGTGCCAGCAGCTTAGATGCGGGGGGTCAGCCCCAGCATTTT. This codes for CASSLDAGGQPQHF.

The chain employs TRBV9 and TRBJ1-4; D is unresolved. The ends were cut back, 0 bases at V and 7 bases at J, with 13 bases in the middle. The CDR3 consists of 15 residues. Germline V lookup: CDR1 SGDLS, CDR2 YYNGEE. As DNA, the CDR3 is TGTGCCAGCAGCGTAGGGCAGCTAGAGGGTGAAAAACTGTTTTTT. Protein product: CASSVGQLEGEKLFF.

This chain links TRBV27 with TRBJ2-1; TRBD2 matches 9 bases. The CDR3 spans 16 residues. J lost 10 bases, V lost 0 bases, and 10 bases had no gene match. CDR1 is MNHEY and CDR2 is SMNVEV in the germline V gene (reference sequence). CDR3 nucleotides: TGTGCCAGCAGTTTATCACCCCGGGCTAGCGGGATGGAGCAGTTCTTC. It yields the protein CASSLSPRASGMEQFF.

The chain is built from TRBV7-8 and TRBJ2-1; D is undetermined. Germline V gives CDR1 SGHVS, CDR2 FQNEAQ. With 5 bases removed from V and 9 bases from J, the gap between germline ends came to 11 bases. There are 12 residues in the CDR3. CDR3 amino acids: CASSPGMSEQFF. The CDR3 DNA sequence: TGTGCCAGCAGCCCGGGTATGAGTGAGCAGTTCTTC.

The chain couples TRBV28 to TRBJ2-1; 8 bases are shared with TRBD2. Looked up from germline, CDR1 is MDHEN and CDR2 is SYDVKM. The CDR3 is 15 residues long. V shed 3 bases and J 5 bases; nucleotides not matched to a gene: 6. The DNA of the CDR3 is TGTGCCAGCAGTTTTAGCGGGGTCGGGGACAATGAGCAGTTCTTC. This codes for CASSFSGVGDNEQFF.

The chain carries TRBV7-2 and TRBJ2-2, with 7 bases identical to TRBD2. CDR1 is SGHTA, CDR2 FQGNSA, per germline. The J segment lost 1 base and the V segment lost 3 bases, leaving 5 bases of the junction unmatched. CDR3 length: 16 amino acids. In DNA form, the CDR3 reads TGTGCCAGCAGCTTGCAGGCTAGCGGGAACACCGGGGAGCTGTTTTTT. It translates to CASSLQASGNTGELFF.

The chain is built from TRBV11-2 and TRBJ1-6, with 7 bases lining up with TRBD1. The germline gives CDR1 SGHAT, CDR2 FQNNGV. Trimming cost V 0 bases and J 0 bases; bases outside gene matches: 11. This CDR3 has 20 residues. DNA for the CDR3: TGTGCCAGCAGCTTAGATCTCCAGGACAGGTTCTACTCCTATAATTCACCCCTCCACTTT. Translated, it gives CASSLDLQDRFYSYNSPLHF.

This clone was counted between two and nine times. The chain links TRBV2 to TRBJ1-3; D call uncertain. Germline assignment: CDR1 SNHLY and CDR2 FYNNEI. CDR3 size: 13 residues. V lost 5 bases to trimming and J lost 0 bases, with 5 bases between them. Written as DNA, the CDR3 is TGTGCCAGCAGTTCCAACTCTGGAAACACCATATATTTT. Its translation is CASSSNSGNTIYF.

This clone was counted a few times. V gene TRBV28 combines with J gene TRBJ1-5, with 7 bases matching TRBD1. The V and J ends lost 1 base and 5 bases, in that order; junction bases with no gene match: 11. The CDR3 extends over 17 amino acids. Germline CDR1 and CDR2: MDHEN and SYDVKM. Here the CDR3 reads CASSLSLAGTVYQPQHF. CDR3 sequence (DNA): TGTGCCAGCAGTTTATCCCTAGCCGGGACAGTCTATCAGCCCCAGCATTTT.

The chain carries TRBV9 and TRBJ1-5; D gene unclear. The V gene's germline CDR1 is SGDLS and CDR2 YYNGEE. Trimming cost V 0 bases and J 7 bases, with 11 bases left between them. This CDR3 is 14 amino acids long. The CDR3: CASSVDGDWQPQHF. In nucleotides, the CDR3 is TGTGCCAGCAGCGTAGACGGGGATTGGCAGCCCCAGCATTTT.

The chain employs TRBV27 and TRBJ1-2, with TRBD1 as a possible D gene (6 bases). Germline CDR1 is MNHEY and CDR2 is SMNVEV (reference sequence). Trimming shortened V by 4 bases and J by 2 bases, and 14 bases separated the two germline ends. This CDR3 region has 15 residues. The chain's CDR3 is CASSYATGVNYGYTF. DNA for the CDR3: TGTGCCAGCAGTTACGCGACAGGAGTCAACTATGGCTACACCTTC.

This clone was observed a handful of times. In nucleotides, the CDR3 is TGTGCCAGCAGCTTAGTGCGTTTGCGCGGGGGGGCCGCAGATACGCAGTATTTT. Its translation: CASSLVRLRGGAADTQYF. The chain employs TRBV7-2 and TRBJ2-3, with TRBD2 identical over 9 bases. V lost 1 base, J lost 4 bases, and 12 bases stayed unmatched. The length of the CDR3 is 18 residues. Looked up from germline, CDR1 is SGHTA and CDR2 is FQGNSA.

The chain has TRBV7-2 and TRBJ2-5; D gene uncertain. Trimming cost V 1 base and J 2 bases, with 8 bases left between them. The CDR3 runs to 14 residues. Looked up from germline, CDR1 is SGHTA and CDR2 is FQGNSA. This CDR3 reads CASSLDYLQETQYF. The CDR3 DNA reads TGTGCCAGCAGCTTAGACTACTTGCAAGAGACCCAGTACTTC.

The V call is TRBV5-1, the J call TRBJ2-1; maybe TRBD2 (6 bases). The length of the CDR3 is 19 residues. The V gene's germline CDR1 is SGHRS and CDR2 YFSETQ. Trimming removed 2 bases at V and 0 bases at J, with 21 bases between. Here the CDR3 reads CASSLPSRGESSSYNEQFF. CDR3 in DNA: TGCGCCAGCAGCTTACCGTCTCGCGGGGAATCGAGCTCCTACAATGAGCAGTTCTTC.